The source of this T cell receptor (beta chain) is a study of human CD8 memory T cell subsets. TCR beta libraries were made by UMI-labeled 5' RACE. Reanalyzing the 5' RACE reads, TCRdb keeps one entry per CDR3 protein, without DNA. This table lists about 9,200 distinct CDR3 sequences. With exhausted-like traits, TPEX cells were early memory CD8+ T cells that were CCR7+ PD-1+ TIGIT+. Germline V gene lookup returns CDR1 SGHKS and CDR2 YYEKEE (reference sequence). The CDR3 is 19 amino acids. This clonotype is called medium-sized based on its frequency. Sequencing used CD8+ T cells from PBMCs. The chain couples TRBV5-5 to TRBJ2-2; TCRdb names TRBD2, which stays unverified in the absence of DNA. This sequence was found in a human donor in good health. The CDR3 loop reads CASSPNFYLAGDSTGELFF.